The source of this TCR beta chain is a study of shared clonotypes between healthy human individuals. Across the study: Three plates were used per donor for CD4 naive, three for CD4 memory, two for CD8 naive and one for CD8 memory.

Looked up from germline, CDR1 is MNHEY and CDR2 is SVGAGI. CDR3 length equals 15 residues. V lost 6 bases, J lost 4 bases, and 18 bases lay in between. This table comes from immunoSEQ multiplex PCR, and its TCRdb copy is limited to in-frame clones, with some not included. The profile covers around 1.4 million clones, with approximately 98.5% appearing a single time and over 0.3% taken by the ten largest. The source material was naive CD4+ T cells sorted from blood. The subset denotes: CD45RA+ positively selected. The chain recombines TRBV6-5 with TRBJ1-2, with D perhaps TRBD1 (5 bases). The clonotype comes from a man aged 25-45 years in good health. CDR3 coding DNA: TGTGCCAGCAGCCCCCCTGGGGCGGTCGCCTATGGCTACACCTTC. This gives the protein CASSPPGAVAYGYTF.